One and the same sample provided the 11 T cell receptor beta chains below, sequenced in a study of T cell repertoires in cytomegalovirus infection. MiXCR, run by TCRdb on the reads, gives a single entry per CDR3 protein. The profile shows 65,000 to 90,000 distinct CDR3 sequences, 3.7% of them singletons. Sequenced material: PBMCs. These receptor sequences come from a human donor in good health (CMV status not recorded). Some clones in this sample may be carry-over from other donors' samples.

This clonotype was detected many times. The chain links TRBV28 to TRBJ1-5; D is unresolved. Per the germline V gene, CDR1 is MDHEN and CDR2 is SYDVKM. This CDR3 region has 13 residues. V lost 4 bases to trimming and J lost 5 bases, with 9 bases between them. The CDR3, as DNA: TGTGCCAGCAGTTCCCGAACTTATCAGCCCCAGCATTTT. This sequence encodes CASSSRTYQPQHF.

This clonotype showed up many times. This rearrangement joins TRBV6-2 or TRBV6-3 to TRBJ2-3; a weak D match, TRBD2 (5 bases). V was pared by 2 bases and J by 7 bases, with 10 bases between. This CDR3 is 13 amino acids long. The germline V gene encodes CDR1 MNHEY and CDR2 SVGEGT. CDR3 sequence: CASSYVGENTQYF. The CDR3 DNA reads TGTGCCAGCAGTTACGTCGGGGAGAATACGCAGTATTTT.

Many counts were recorded for this clonotype. The chain is built from TRBV29-1 and TRBJ1-4, with TRBD1 matching 7 bases. V lost 7 bases, J lost 1 base, and 3 bases stayed unmatched. CDR3 length: 13 amino acids. The germline V gene encodes CDR1 SQVTM and CDR2 ANQGSEA. CDR3: CSAGGGTNEKLFF. In DNA form, the CDR3 reads TGCAGCGCAGGGGGGGGAACTAATGAAAAACTGTTTTTT.

This clonotype was detected many times. V is TRBV10-3 and J is TRBJ2-1; perhaps D is TRBD1 or TRBD2 (5 bases each). The CDR3 loop spans 14 amino acids. The germline V gene encodes CDR1 ENHRY and CDR2 SYGVKD. Trimming pared 0 bases from V and 8 bases from J, leaving 11 bases between. Here the CDR3 reads CAISESIRGDEQFF. The CDR3 DNA reads as TGTGCCATCAGTGAGTCCATCCGAGGGGATGAGCAGTTCTTC.

The table lists this clonotype with many counts. The CDR3 DNA is TGTGCCCGCTATGAACCGGGACTAGCGGGGGGCAACACAGATACGCAGTATTTT. Translation: CARYEPGLAGGNTDTQYF. The gene calls are TRBV6-5 and TRBJ2-3; 15 bases fit TRBD2. The V gene's germline CDR1 is MNHEY and CDR2 SVGAGI. V shed 11 bases, J shed 2 bases, and the junction held 14 bases outside the gene matches. CDR3 length equals 18 residues.

This clonotype was recorded at least ten times. This rearrangement joins TRBV3-1 to TRBJ1-2; D possibly corresponds to TRBD1 (6 bases). This CDR3 region has 13 residues. Trimming cost V 1 base and J 6 bases, with 9 bases left between them. Germline CDR1 LGHDT, CDR2 YNNKEL (reference sequence). For the CDR3, the DNA is TGTGCCAGCAGCCAAGGAAGGACAGATGGCTACACCTTC. This gives the protein CASSQGRTDGYTF. The full variable domain, with the rest looked up from reference TRBV3-1 and TRBJ1-2, is DTAVSQTPKYLVTQMGNDKSIKCEQNLGHDTMYWYKQDSKKFLKIMFSYNNKELIINETVPNRFSPKSPDKAHLNLHINSLELGDSAVYFCASSQGRTDGYTFGSGTRLTVV.

In its sample, this clonotype was seen many times. V usage is TRBV28 and J usage is TRBJ1-1, with D unclear. V was pared by 6 bases and J by 0 bases, with 11 bases between. This CDR3 is 14 amino acids long. CDR1 and CDR2 from the germline V gene are MDHEN and SYDVKM. CDR3 sequence reads: CASSPAGMNTEAFF. The CDR3 DNA follows: TGTGCCAGCAGCCCAGCTGGGATGAACACTGAAGCTTTCTTT.

This clonotype was seen repeatedly, ten times or more. The gene calls are TRBV7-2 and TRBJ2-1; 7 bases fit TRBD2. Germline CDR1 reads SGHTA; CDR2 reads FQGNSA. The CDR3 is 14 residues long. Germline trimming cut 1 base from V and 8 bases from J; bases unmatched to any gene: 5. The CDR3 coding sequence is TGTGCCAGCAGCTTAGATGGCCGGGGGGATGAGCAGTTCTTC. This sequence encodes CASSLDGRGDEQFF.

This clonotype appeared many times. The rearrangement links TRBV2 to TRBJ2-2, with TRBD2 as a possible D gene (6 bases). The CDR3 contains 15 residues. Germline V CDR1 and CDR2: SNHLY, FYNNEI. The V gene lost 2 bases and the J gene lost 4 bases, with 11 bases spanning the gap. In nucleotides, the CDR3 is TGTGCCAGCAGTGAATATGGAGGGGTCACCGGGGAGCTGTTTTTT. Protein: CASSEYGGVTGELFF.

This clonotype was counted many times. The rearrangement links TRBV5-1 to TRBJ2-2, with D possibly matching TRBD1 (5 bases). The germline V gene encodes CDR1 SGHRS and CDR2 YFSETQ. Trimming cost V 1 base and J 3 bases, with 7 bases left between them. This CDR3 comprises 14 residues. The CDR3 spells CASSLQGDTGELFF. The CDR3 DNA is TGCGCCAGCAGCTTGCAAGGGGACACCGGGGAGCTGTTTTTT.

This clonotype came up many times. The chain combines TRBV11-2 with TRBJ1-6, with no clear D. The ends were cut back, 5 bases at V and 4 bases at J, with 9 bases in the middle. CDR1 is SGHAT, CDR2 FQNNGV, per germline. This CDR3 contains 14 residues. CDR3 sequence: CASSPLPYNSPLHF. The CDR3 DNA sequence: TGTGCCAGCAGCCCCCTGCCTTATAATTCACCCCTCCACTTT.